The following is a T cell receptor (beta chain) sequence with its context. This clonotype was seen a handful of times. Its recognized antigen is unknown. No base quality information exists; no much larger clone differs at one position. The meaning of the sample's time point label: pre-sensitization, week 0. In light of the paper, this sample's treatment or condition label describes: therapeutic diphenylcyclopropenone sensitization with weekly scalp DPC. At every patch-test visit, the blood draw took place before the patch test was put on. To be eligible, patients had to be aged 18 to 70, diagnosed with alopecia and judged suitable for DPC therapy, while pregnant patients were excluded. Unfractionated whole blood was collected in Tempus Blood RNA tubes, and total RNA was extracted from that blood. These data belong to a study of human T cells and chemical hapten exposure (dated by TCRdb to the early 2020s). Regarding the study in general: For sensitization, 2% DPC in acetone was applied to a 2 cm by 2 cm area of upper inner arm skin. Patch testing was performed on the upper back with Finn chambers containing 0.01% DPC, and the patch tests were scored after 6 days according to International Contact Dermatitis Research Group standards. About 29 alopecia patients gave blood for TCR sequencing at one to four time points (pre-sensitization, 2, 6 and 24 weeks). Alopecia areata with under or over 50% scalp involvement, alopecia totalis and alopecia universalis were represented in the patient cohort, which was mostly female. The libraries were sequenced as a pool, and the TCR yield per sample differed mostly because of small variations in library volumes within the pool. Weekly therapeutic DPC doses were additionally applied to the scalp of patients throughout the roughly 23-week study period. Blood samples were taken from patients before sensitization (week 0) and at 2, 6 and about 24 weeks after DPC sensitization. This study followed changes in the peripheral blood TCR repertoire in vivo during primary and secondary sensitization of alopecia patients to the hapten diphenylcyclopropenone (DPC). Broad study findings and their caveats: Significantly more large CDR3 similarity clusters were formed by expanded TCRs than by pre-sensitization or healthy control sets, consistent with antigen-driven responses. Because every patient had alopecia, a presumed autoimmune disease, the patients' immune response might differ from that of healthy individuals. A positive correlation was found between the number of PT1 expanded TCRs and patch test score, with significance reached at thresholds 8, 16 and 32 but not 4. Repeated subsampling changed both the strength of the expansion versus patch-test correlation and the threshold at which that correlation became significant. The number of TCRs above 1 in 1000 frequency did not change with DPC sensitization; there was no evidence of global repertoire structure alterations.

Receptors were amplified or captured by RACE. Sequenced using a NextSeq 500. During library preparation, unique molecular identifiers were attached to individual cDNA molecules so that TCRs could be counted in a quantitative, reproducible way. Both TCR alpha and TCR beta chains were sequenced from each blood RNA sample. For the original study's pipeline: A median of about 87,000 TCRs per sample was observed, with a range of about 23,224 to 690,600. V, J and CDR3 annotation of the TCR reads was performed with the Decombinator software suite. To make PS versus PT1 abundance plots, every sample was subsampled to the same number of TCRs (28,000). Expanded TCRs were defined as absent before sensitization and observed at least eight times at the 2-week time point. TCRdb trimmed public reads at Q25 via fastp, called clones via MiXCR and kept in-frame beta chains. Each CDR3 protein gets just one entry, which takes the most common genes and DNA from the rows behind it. The V and J calls follow TCRdb's processing rather than the paper's. This sample is represented by under 200,000 distinct CDR3 sequences; 25% to 35% of them were singletons. The top ten hold 2.9% of the sample.

CDR1 is given as SQVTM and CDR2 as ANQGSEA, both from the germline V gene. The junction shows trimming of 4 bases on V and 2 bases on J, plus 10 bases between the germline ends. The CDR3 covers 13 residues, taking in both the cysteine and the phenylalanine. Just CDR3 DNA is preserved here, 39 bases in frame from base 1. This receptor chain uses TRBV29-1 and TRBJ2-3; D gene: possibly TRBD2, on 6 matching bases. The source was whole blood, collected in connection with sensitization to the hapten diphenylcyclopropenone (DPC). The source is a woman aged 25 to 39 with alopecia areata. Some clones in this sample may be carry-over from other donors' samples. The CDR3 reads as follows: CSVAGVHTDTQYF. The DNA sequence reads TGCAGCGTTGCGGGAGTCCACACAGATACGCAGTATTTT.